This TCR beta chain comes out of a study of molecular identifiers for immune sequencing clone quantification. Study in general: In replicates, RNA from roughly 21,000 or 96,000 naive CD8 cells was divided five ways and four parts were sequenced.

TCRdb reprocessed the PCR reads via MiXCR and lists one record per CDR3 protein. The sample carries 85,000 to 100,000 distinct CDR3 sequences, 24% recorded once. In germline, CDR1 is MNHEY, CDR2 SMNVEV (reference sequence). V was trimmed by 3 bases and J by 3 bases, leaving 8 bases between them. CDR3 size: 13 residues. This clonotype was counted at least ten times. The sequenced sample consisted of naive CD8+ T cells from blood, with Jurkat cell RNA spiked in. Subset defined: FACS-sorted CD8+CD4-CCR7+CD45RA+ naive T cells. The chain uses TRBV27 and TRBJ1-1, with D unresolved. The TCR sequence derives from a human donor in good health. Some libraries in this study had Jurkat cell RNA spiked in. The CDR3 DNA follows: TGTGCCAGCAGTTTGGGCAGATACACTGAAGCTTTCTTT. It translates to CASSLGRYTEAFF.